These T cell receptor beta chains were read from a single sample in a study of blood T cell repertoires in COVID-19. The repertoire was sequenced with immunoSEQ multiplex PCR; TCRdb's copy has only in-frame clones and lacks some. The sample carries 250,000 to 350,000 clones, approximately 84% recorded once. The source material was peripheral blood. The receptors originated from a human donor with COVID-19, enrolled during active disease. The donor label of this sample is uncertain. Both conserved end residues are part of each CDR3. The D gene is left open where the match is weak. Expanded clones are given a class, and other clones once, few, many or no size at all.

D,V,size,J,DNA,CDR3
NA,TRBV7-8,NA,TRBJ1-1,TGTGCCAGCAGCTCCGTCGGGGAGGGGCGAGCTTTCTTT,CASSSVGEGRAFF
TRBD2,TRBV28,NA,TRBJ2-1,TGTGCCAGCAATAGGGCTAGCGGGAGGACCTACAATGAGCAGTTCTTC,CASNRASGRTYNEQFF
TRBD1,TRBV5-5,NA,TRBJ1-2,TGTGCCAGCAGCTTTTCCCCAACAGGGGCAGGCTACACCTTC,CASSFSPTGAGYTF
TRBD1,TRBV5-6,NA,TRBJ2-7,TGTGCCAGCAGCTTGGCCGGGACAGGGGGCTACGAGCAGTACTTC,CASSLAGTGGYEQYF
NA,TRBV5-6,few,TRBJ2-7,TGTGCCAGCAGCTTGGGAACAGCCGCCTACGAGCAGTACTTC,CASSLGTAAYEQYF
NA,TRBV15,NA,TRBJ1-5,TGTGCCACCAGCAGAGATAGAGGGCAAGTGGAGCCCCAGCATTTT,CATSRDRGQVEPQHF
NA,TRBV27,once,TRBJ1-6,TGTGCCAGCAGTCCCTTCTGGGCGACCGTTGATAATTCACCCCTCCACTTT,CASSPFWATVDNSPLHF
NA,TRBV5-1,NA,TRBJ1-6,TGCGCCAGCAGCTTGACCTATAGGGAGGATTCACCCCTCCACTTT,CASSLTYREDSPLHF
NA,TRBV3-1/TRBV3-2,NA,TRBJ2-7,TGTGCCAGCAGCCAAGTTAGTCCCTCCTTTACCTACGAGCAGTACTTC,CASSQVSPSFTYEQYF
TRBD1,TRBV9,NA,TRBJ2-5,TGTGCCAGCAGCGTAAGCTCCGACAGGGTGGGGGAGACCCAGTACTTC,CASSVSSDRVGETQYF
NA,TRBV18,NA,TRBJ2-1,TGTGCCAGCTCACCTCAGGTAGACAATGAGCAGTTCTTC,CASSPQVDNEQFF
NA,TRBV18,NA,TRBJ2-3,TGTGCCAGCTCTCGCCGACAGGCCACTAGCACAGATACGCAGTATTTT,CASSRRQATSTDTQYF
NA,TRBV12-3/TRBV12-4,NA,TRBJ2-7,TGTGCCAGCAGTTCTACAGGGAAGCAGTACTTC,CASSSTGKQYF
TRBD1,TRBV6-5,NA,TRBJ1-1,TGTGCCAGCAGTCTTCGACAGGGGGACACTGAAGCTTTCTTT,CASSLRQGDTEAFF
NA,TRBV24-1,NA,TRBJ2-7,TGTGCCACCGGAGCAACGCGAGAGCAGTACTTC,CATGATREQYF
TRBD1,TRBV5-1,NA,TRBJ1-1,TGCGCCAGCAGCCTAGGACAGGGAGAAGCTTTCTTT,CASSLGQGEAFF
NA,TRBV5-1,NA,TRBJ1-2,TGCGCCAGCAGCTTGGGTCGGGGAAACAACTATGGCTACACCTTC,CASSLGRGNNYGYTF
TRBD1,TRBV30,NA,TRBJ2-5,TGTGCCTGGAGGGACAGGGGGCGGGAGACCCAGTACTTC,CAWRDRGRETQYF
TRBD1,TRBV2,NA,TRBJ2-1,TGTGCCAGTGGGGGCGGGCAGGGGGCGAGTGAGCAGTTCTTC,CASGGGQGASEQFF
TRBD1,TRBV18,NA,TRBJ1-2,TGTGCCAGCTCACCGGTAGGACAGGGGTCTCTTGGCTACACCTTC,CASSPVGQGSLGYTF
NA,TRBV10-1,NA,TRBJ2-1,TGCGCCAGCCTACGGGGTGGCCGAGGTTTAAATGTGTTAACCCATGAGCAGTTCTTC,CASLRGGRGLNVLTHEQFF
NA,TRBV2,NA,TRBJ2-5,TGTGCCAGCAGTGAGGCTTTCCGTGGAGCGCGGGAGACCCAGTACTTC,CASSEAFRGARETQYF
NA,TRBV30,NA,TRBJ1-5,TGTGCCGGAGGGGAGAAAGGCAATCAGCCCCAGCATTTT,CAGGEKGNQPQHF
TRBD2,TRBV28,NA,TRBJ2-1,TGTGCCAGCAGTCTCGGGGGGTCCTACAATGAGCAGTTCTTC,CASSLGGSYNEQFF
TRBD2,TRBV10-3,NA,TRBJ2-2,TGTGCCACCTCTAGCGGGAGCAACACCGGGGAGCTGTTTTTT,CATSSGSNTGELFF
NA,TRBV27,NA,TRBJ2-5,TGTGCCAGCAGTTTATCGCCGCCCCGACAGGCACAAGAGACCCAGTACTTC,CASSLSPPRQAQETQYF